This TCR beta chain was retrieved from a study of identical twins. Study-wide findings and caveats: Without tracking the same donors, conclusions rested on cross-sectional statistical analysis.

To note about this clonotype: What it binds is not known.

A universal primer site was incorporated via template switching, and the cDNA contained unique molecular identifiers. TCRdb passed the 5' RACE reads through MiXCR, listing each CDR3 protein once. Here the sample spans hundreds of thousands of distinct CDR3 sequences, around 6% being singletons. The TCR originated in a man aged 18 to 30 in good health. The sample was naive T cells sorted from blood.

The CDR3 sequence is CAWSVGTEQFF. CDR3 DNA sequence: TGTGCCTGGAGTGTCGGCACTGAGCAGTTCTTC. This chain links TRBV30 with TRBJ2-1; D not resolved. V was cut by 0 bases and J by 9 bases, with 6 bases left in between. The CDR3 totals 11 residues. Per germline, CDR1 GTSNPN and CDR2 SVGIG (reference sequence).